These 19 T cell receptor beta chains share one sample of origin, sequenced in a study of CD8+ T cells in alopecia areata. After isolation, RNA underwent reverse transcription to generate cDNA as the sequencing template. Data came from immunoSEQ multiplex PCR; TCRdb stores just in-frame clones and leaves some out. The sample has about 190,000 clones, 45% to 65% seen once. Regarding treatment: oral pan-JAK inhibitor, 5-10 mg twice daily. This specimen was CD4+ T cells sorted from blood, taken at week 4, from a patient treated with tofacitinib. The receptors stem from a human donor with alopecia areata.

This clone was found a few times. The chain couples TRBV30 to TRBJ2-1; TRBD2 matches at 7 bases. The CDR3 sequence is 14 residues long. V was pared by 0 bases and J by 9 bases, with 8 bases of the junction left unmatched. Germline V gene lookup returns CDR1 GTSNPN and CDR2 SVGIG (reference sequence). DNA of the CDR3: TGTGCCTGGAGTGTAGGGCGGGAGCAGGTTGAGCAGTTCTTC. Encoded protein: CAWSVGREQVEQFF.

Only a few counts were recorded for this clone. V is TRBV28 and J is TRBJ2-1; D could derive from TRBD1 or TRBD2 (6 bases each). V gave up 4 bases and J gave up 7 bases, with 17 bases separating them. Germline CDR1 MDHEN, CDR2 SYDVKM. The CDR3 loop spans 15 amino acids. The CDR3 is CASSSPGASYNEQFF. The CDR3 DNA sequence: TGTGCCAGCAGTTCCCCGGGGGCTAGTTATAATGAGCAGTTCTTC.

A single count supports this clone. The rearrangement links TRBV7-9 to TRBJ1-3; D ambiguous. The length of the CDR3 is 13 residues. CDR1 is SEHNR and CDR2 is FQNEAQ in the germline V gene (reference sequence). The V end was cut by 2 bases, the J end by 9 bases, with 11 bases between. Here the CDR3 reads CASSLLPGGTIYF. The DNA for the CDR3 is TGTGCCAGCAGCTTACTCCCAGGAGGCACCATATATTTT.

V usage is TRBV2 and J usage is TRBJ2-7; 11 positions agree with TRBD1. CDR3 length: 15 residues. Trimming removed 6 bases from V and 2 bases from J; junction bases left unmatched: 6. CDR1 is SNHLY and CDR2 is FYNNEI in the germline V gene. CDR3 loop: CASRAGQGATYEQYF. CDR3 in DNA: TGTGCCAGCAGAGCCGGACAGGGGGCGACCTACGAGCAGTACTTC.

This chain links TRBV2 with TRBJ2-7, with 9 nucleotides matching TRBD1. The CDR3 extends over 15 amino acids. Germline CDR1 and CDR2: SNHLY and FYNNEI. V gave up 7 bases and J gave up 4 bases; unmatched junction bases: 11. CDR3 in DNA: TGTGCCAGCAAGTTCGGGACAGGGTCCATTTACGAGCAGTACTTC. It codes for CASKFGTGSIYEQYF.

The chain links TRBV19 to TRBJ1-1; TRBD1 agrees at 9 bases. CDR1 and CDR2 from the germline V gene are LNHDA and SQIVND (reference sequence). CDR3 length: 15 residues. J was trimmed by 6 bases and V by 5 bases; bases with no gene match: 10. The CDR3 spells CASSGELQGAPEAFF. The CDR3 DNA reads as TGTGCCAGTAGTGGAGAATTACAGGGGGCTCCTGAAGCTTTCTTT.

The chain recombines TRBV10-3 with TRBJ2-1; D is uncertain. Trimming cost V 1 base and J 3 bases, with 7 bases left between them. This CDR3 has 14 residues. Germline CDR1 is ENHRY and CDR2 is SYGVKD. CDR3 DNA: TGTGCCATCAGTGAGTGGAATTTCTACAATGAGCAGTTCTTC. Translation gives CAISEWNFYNEQFF.

J is TRBJ1-4 and V is TRBV4-2; D remains ambiguous. The ends were cut back, 4 bases at V and 8 bases at J, with 8 bases in the middle. The CDR3 is 12 amino acids. CDR1 and CDR2 (germline): LGHNA, YNFKEQ. The CDR3 protein is CASSPDREKLFF. DNA for the CDR3: TGTGCCAGCAGCCCAGACCGCGAAAAACTGTTTTTT.

CDR3 DNA: TGCAGCGTTGAGCGGACATTCGATTACTATGGCTACACCTTC. Its translation is CSVERTFDYYGYTF. The chain joins TRBV29-1 to TRBJ1-2; possibly TRBD1 for D (5 bases). V gave up 3 bases and J gave up 3 bases, with 14 bases separating them. CDR1 and CDR2 (germline): SQVTM, ANQGSEA. The CDR3 has 14 residues. Together with reference TRBV29-1 and TRBJ1-2, the CDR3 gives the full variable domain: SAVISQKPSRDICQRGTSLTIQCQVDSQVTMMFWYRQQPGQSLTLIATANQGSEATYESGFVIDKFPISRPNLTFSTLTVSNMSPEDSSIYLCSVERTFDYYGYTFGSGTRLTVV.

The chain uses TRBV7-8 and TRBJ2-5; D is possibly TRBD2 (6 bases). CDR3 length: 17 amino acids. Germline V gene lookup returns CDR1 SGHVS and CDR2 FQNEAQ. V gave up 2 bases and J gave up 4 bases, with 20 bases separating them. CDR3 bases: TGTGCCAGCAGCTTACCTTTCCGGGGACTGCGGGGAGAGACCCAGTACTTC. Protein: CASSLPFRGLRGETQYF.

V is TRBV4-1 and J is TRBJ2-7, with 7 nucleotides matching TRBD1. In germline, CDR1 is MGHRA, CDR2 YSYEKL. The V segment lost 5 bases and the J segment 3 bases; nucleotides outside the gene matches: 4. This CDR3 has 13 amino acids. CDR3 DNA: TGCGCCAGCAGCAAGGGACAGTTCTACGAGCAGTACTTC. Protein product: CASSKGQFYEQYF.

V usage is TRBV27 and J usage is TRBJ2-1; TRBD2 agrees at 10 bases. V trimming: 8 bases; J trimming: 8 bases; junction bases outside the gene matches: 12. Germline V lookup: CDR1 MNHEY, CDR2 SMNVEV (reference sequence). The CDR3 runs to 15 residues. The CDR3 reads CASSEGLAGEDEQFF. The CDR3 nucleotides are TGTGCCAGCTCCGAGGGGCTAGCGGGAGAGGATGAGCAGTTCTTC.

This clone was detected a few times. The rearrangement links TRBV5-1 to TRBJ2-7; D is possibly TRBD2 (5 bases). Germline V gene data show CDR1 as SGHRS and CDR2 as YFSETQ. The V end was cut by 1 base, the J end by 3 bases, with 8 bases between. The length of the CDR3 is 13 residues. The CDR3 protein is CASSLQRFYEQYF. The CDR3 region has the DNA TGCGCCAGCAGCTTGCAGCGGTTCTACGAGCAGTACTTC.

The chain is built from TRBV10-3 and TRBJ1-1; 7 nucleotides line up with TRBD1. CDR1 ENHRY and CDR2 SYGVKD come from the germline V gene. Trimming at V came to 9 bases and at J to 2 bases, leaving 3 bases not matched to a gene. The CDR3 consists of 12 residues. The CDR3 nucleotides are TGTGCCATGGGACAGACAAACACTGAAGCTTTCTTT. It translates to CAMGQTNTEAFF.

This sequence joins TRBV4-2 and TRBJ1-5, with D perhaps matching TRBD1 (6 bases). Trimming left V 2 bases short and J 7 bases short, with 12 bases between. The CDR3 covers 14 residues. Germline V gene lookup returns CDR1 LGHNA and CDR2 YNFKEQ. In nucleotides, the CDR3 is TGTGCCAGCAGCCAATCGGGCCAGGGGCAGCCCCAGCATTTT. It yields the protein CASSQSGQGQPQHF.

This clone has only one observation. The chain has TRBV28 and TRBJ2-7; D is ambiguous. CDR1 MDHEN and CDR2 SYDVKM come from the germline V gene. This CDR3 has 11 residues. Trimming shortened V by 4 bases and J by 7 bases, and 8 bases separated the two germline ends. This CDR3 is CASSSLREQYF. The CDR3 DNA is TGTGCCAGCAGTTCGCTACGTGAGCAGTACTTC.

This chain joins TRBV6-6 and TRBJ2-5, with TRBD1 identical over 8 bases. V was pared by 5 bases and J by 5 bases, with 10 bases of the junction left unmatched. The germline CDR1 and CDR2 sequences are MNHNY and SVGAGI (reference sequence). CDR3 length equals 15 residues. CDR3 sequence reads: CASSSPGTGGETQYF. CDR3 bases: TGTGCCAGCAGTAGCCCCGGGACAGGCGGCGAGACCCAGTACTTC.

The J gene is TRBJ2-7, the V gene TRBV9; tentatively, D is TRBD1 or TRBD2 (5 bases each). Trimming took off 2 bases at V and 5 bases at J, with 14 bases between the two ends. This CDR3 is 14 amino acids long. Per germline, CDR1 SGDLS and CDR2 YYNGEE. The CDR3 DNA is TGTGCCAGCAGCGTGGGACGGATTGGAGACGAGCAGTACTTC. Its translation: CASSVGRIGDEQYF.

This clone was observed a handful of times. The gene calls are TRBV28 and TRBJ1-4; TRBD1 might be the D (5 bases). Germline CDR1 is MDHEN and CDR2 is SYDVKM. CDR3 size: 12 residues. Trimming left V 5 bases short and J 10 bases short, with 11 bases between. CDR3 residues: CASSKKGRKLFF. The CDR3 nucleotides read TGTGCCAGCAGTAAGAAGGGGAGAAAACTGTTTTTT.